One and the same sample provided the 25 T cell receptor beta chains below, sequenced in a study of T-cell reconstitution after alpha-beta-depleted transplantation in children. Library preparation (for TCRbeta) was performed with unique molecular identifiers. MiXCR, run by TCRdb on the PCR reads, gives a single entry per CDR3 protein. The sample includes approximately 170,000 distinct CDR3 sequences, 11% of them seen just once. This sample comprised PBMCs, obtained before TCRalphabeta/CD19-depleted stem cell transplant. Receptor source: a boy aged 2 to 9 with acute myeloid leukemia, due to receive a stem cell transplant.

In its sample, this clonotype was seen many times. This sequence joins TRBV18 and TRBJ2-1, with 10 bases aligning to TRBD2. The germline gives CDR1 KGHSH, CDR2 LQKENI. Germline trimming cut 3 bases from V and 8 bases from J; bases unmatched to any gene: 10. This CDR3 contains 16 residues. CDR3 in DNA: TGTGCCAGCTCACCGTGGAAAGCGGGAGGGTCGGATGAGCAGTTCTTC. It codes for CASSPWKAGGSDEQFF.

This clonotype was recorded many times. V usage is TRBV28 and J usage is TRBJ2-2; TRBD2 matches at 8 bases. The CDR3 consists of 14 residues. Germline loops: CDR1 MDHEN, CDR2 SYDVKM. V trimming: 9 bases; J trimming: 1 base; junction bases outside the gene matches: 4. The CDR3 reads CASHTSGNTGELFF. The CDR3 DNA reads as TGTGCCAGTCACACTAGCGGGAACACCGGGGAGCTGTTTTTT.

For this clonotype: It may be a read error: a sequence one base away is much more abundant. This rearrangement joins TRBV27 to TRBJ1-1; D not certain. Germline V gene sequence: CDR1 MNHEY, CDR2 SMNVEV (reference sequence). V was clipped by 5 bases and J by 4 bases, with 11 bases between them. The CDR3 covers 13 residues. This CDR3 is CASSLVTSTEAFF. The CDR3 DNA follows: TGTGCCAGCAGTCTCGTGACGTCCACTGAAGCTTTCTTT.

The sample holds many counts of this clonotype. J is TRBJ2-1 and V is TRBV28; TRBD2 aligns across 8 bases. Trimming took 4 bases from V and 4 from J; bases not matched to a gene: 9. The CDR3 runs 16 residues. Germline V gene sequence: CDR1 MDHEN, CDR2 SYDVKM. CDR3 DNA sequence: TGTGCCAGCAGTTCGGCCTTAGCGGGAAAATACAATGAGCAGTTCTTC. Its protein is CASSSALAGKYNEQFF.

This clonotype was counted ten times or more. The CDR3 region has the DNA TGCGCCAGCAGCTTTCCCGGAGGGAGGGACACTGAAGCTTTCTTT. Amino acid sequence: CASSFPGGRDTEAFF. The genes are TRBV5-1 and TRBJ1-1; no clear D gene. From germline, CDR1 is SGHRS and CDR2 YFSETQ. This CDR3 is 15 amino acids long. V dropped 2 bases and J dropped 3 bases, with 14 bases sitting between them.

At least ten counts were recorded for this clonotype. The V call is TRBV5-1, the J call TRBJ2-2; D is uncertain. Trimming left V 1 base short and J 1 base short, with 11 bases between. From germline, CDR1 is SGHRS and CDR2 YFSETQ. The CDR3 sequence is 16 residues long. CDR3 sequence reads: CASSLSVAGNTGELFF. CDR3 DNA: TGCGCCAGCAGCTTGTCAGTAGCTGGGAACACCGGGGAGCTGTTTTTT.

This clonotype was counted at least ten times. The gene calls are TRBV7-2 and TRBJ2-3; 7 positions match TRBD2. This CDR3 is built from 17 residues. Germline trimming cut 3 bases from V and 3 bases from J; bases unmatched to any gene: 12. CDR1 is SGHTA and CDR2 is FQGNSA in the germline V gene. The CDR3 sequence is CASSFLVKRGRTDTQYF. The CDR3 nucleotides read TGTGCCAGCAGCTTCCTCGTGAAGCGGGGAAGGACAGATACGCAGTATTTT.

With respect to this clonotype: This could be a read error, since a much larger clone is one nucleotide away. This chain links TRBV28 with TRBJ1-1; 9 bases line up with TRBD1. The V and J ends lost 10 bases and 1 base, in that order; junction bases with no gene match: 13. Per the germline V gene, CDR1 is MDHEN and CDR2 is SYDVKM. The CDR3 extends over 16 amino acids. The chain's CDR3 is CANRPRQGGRNTEAFF. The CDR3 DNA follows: TGTGCCAACAGGCCTCGACAGGGGGGGAGGAACACTGAAGCTTTCTTT.

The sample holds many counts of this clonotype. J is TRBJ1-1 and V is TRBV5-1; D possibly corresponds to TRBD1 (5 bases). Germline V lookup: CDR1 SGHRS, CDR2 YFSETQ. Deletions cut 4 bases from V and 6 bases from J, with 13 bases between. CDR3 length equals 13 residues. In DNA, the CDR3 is TGCGCCAGCAGCCCATCCCAGGGCGCTGAAGCTTTCTTT. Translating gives CASSPSQGAEAFF.

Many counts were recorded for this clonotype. CDR3 region: CASSLEGSEFRELFF. The CDR3 DNA follows: TGTGCCAGCAGTTTAGAGGGGTCAGAGTTCCGGGAGCTGTTTTTT. The chain is built from TRBV12-3 or TRBV12-4 and TRBJ2-2; tentative D call: TRBD1 (5 bases). V shed 1 base and J shed 9 bases, with 15 bases lying between them. The CDR3 consists of 15 residues.

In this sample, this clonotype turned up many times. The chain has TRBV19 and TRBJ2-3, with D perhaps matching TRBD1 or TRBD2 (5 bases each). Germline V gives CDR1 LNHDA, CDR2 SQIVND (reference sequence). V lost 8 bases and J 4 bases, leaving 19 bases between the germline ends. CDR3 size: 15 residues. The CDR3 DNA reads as TGTGCCAGTCGAGCGAGCGGACAAGGCGCAGATACGCAGTATTTT. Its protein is CASRASGQGADTQYF.

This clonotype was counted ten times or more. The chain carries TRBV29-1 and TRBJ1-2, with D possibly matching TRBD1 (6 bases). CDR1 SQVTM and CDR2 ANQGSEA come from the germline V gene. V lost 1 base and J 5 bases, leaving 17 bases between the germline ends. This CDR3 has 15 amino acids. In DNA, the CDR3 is TGCAGCGTTGAAGGGGTTGCGGGGGCAGAATATGGCTACACCTTC. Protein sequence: CSVEGVAGAEYGYTF.

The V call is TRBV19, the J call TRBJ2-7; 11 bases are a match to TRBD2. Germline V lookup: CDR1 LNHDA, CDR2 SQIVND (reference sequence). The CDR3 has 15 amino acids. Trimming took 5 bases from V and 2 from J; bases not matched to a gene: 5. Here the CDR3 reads CASSPETSGAYEQYV. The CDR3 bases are TGTGCCAGTAGTCCGGAGACTAGCGGGGCCTACGAGCAGTACGTC.

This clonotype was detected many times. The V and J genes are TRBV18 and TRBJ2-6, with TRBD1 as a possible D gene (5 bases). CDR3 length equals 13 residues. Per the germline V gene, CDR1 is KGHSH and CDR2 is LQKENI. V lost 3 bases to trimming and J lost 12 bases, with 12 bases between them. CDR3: CASSPSDKGVLTF. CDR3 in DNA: TGTGCCAGCTCACCCTCGGACAAAGGCGTCCTGACTTTC. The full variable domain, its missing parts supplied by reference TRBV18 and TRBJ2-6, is NAGVMQNPRHLVRRRGQEARLRCSPMKGHSHVYWYRQLPEEGLKFMVYLQKENIIDESGMPKERFSAEFPKEGPSILRIQQVVRGDSAAYFCASSPSDKGVLTFGAGSRLTVL.

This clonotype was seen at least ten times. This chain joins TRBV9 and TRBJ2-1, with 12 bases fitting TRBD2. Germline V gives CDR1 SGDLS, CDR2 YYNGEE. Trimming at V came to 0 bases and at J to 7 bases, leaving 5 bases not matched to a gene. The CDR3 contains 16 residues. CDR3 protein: CASSVDPGLAGNEQFF. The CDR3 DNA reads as TGTGCCAGCAGCGTAGATCCCGGACTAGCGGGAAATGAGCAGTTCTTC.

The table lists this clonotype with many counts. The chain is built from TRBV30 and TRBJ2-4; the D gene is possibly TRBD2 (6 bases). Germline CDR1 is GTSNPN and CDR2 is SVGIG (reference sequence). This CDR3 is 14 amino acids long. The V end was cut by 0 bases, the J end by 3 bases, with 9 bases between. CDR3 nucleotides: TGTGCCTGGAGTGTTCAGGGAGGCAAAAACATTCAGTACTTC. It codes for CAWSVQGGKNIQYF.

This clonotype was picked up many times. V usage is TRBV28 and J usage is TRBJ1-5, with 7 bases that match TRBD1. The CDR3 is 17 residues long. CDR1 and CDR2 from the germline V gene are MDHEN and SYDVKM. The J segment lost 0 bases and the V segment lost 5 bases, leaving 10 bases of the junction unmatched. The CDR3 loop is CASSVLGTENSNQPQHF. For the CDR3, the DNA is TGTGCCAGCAGTGTCCTCGGGACAGAAAATAGCAATCAGCCCCAGCATTTT.

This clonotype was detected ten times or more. The CDR3 nucleotides read TGTGCCAGCAGCCAAGGAGGGGGAATGGGACAGCCCCAGCATTTT. This gives the protein CASSQGGGMGQPQHF. The V call is TRBV6-5, the J call TRBJ1-5; D might be TRBD1 (6 bases). This CDR3 is 15 amino acids long. V lost 6 bases to trimming and J lost 7 bases, with 19 bases between them. Germline V gene sequence: CDR1 MNHEY, CDR2 SVGAGI.

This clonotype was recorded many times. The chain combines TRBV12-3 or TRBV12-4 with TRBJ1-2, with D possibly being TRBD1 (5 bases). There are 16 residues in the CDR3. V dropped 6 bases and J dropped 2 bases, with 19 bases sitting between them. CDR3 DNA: TGTGCCAGCAGCTATATTCAGGGAGATAGAAACTATGGCTACACCTTC. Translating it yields CASSYIQGDRNYGYTF.

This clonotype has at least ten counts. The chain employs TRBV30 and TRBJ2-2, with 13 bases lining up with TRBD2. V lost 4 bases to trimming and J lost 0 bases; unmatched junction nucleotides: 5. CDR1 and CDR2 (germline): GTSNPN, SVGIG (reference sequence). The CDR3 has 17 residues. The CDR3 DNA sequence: TGTGCCTGGATCGGACTAGCGGGGGAGGCGAACACCGGGGAGCTGTTTTTT. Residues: CAWIGLAGEANTGELFF.

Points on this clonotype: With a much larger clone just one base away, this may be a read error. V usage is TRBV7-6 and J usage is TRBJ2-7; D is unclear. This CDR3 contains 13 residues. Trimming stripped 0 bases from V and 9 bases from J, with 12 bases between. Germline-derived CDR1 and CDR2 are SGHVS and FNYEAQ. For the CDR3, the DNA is TGTGCCAGCAGCTTAGCCTTGGGCGACGCGCAGTACTTC. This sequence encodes CASSLALGDAQYF.

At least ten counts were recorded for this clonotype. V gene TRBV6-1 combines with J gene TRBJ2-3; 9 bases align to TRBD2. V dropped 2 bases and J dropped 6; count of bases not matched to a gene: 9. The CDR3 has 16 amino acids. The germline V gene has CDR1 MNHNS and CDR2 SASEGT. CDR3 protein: CASSELVAGVGDTQYF. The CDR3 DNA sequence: TGTGCCAGCAGTGAATTGGTAGCGGGAGTCGGTGATACGCAGTATTTT.

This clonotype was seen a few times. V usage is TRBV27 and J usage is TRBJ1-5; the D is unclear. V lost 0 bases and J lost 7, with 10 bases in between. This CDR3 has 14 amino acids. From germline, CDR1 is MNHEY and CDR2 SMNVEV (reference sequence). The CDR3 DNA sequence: TGTGCCAGCAGTTTATCTCCGATTGGGCAGCCCCAGCATTTT. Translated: CASSLSPIGQPQHF.

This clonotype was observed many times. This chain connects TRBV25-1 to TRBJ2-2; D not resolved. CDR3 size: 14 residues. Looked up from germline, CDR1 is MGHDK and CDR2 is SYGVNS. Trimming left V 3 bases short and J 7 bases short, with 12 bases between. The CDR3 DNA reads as TGTGCCAGCAGTGATAGGGCAGAAAGCGGGGAGCTGTTTTTT. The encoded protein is CASSDRAESGELFF.

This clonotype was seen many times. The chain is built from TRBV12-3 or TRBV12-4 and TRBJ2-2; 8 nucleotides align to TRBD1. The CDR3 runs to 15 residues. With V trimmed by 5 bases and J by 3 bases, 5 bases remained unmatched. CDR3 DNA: TGTGCCAGCAGTAGACAGGGGATGGACACCGGGGAGCTGTTTTTT. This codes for CASSRQGMDTGELFF.